These T cell receptor beta chains were read from a single sample in a study of cytomegalovirus exposure and HLA in healthy donors. TCRdb's copy holds only in-frame clones and misses some; the assay was immunoSEQ multiplex PCR. The sample has 95,000 to 100,000 clones; approximately 76% are singletons. The sequencing sample was made of PBMCs. These receptors were taken from a man aged 35-49 years in good health and CMV-seronegative. Both conserved end residues are part of each CDR3. D genes are given only for firm matches. The size field is filled for only some rows; it gives once, few, many or a size class.

J gene | D gene | clone size | V gene | CDR3 protein | CDR3 DNA
TRBJ1-1 | NA | NA | TRBV19 | CASSSGSLTEAFF | TGTGCCAGTAGTAGCGGCTCGCTCACTGAAGCTTTCTTT
TRBJ1-4 | TRBD1 | few | TRBV27 | CASSFQGANEKLFF | TGTGCCAGCAGTTTTCAGGGGGCAAATGAAAAACTGTTTTTT
TRBJ2-5 | TRBD2 | NA | TRBV7-9 | CASSLLAGGRETQYF | TGTGCCAGCAGCTTGCTAGCGGGAGGGCGGGAGACCCAGTACTTC
TRBJ2-7 | NA | NA | TRBV27 | CASSLLPRQAKKLEQYF | TGTGCCAGCAGTTTACTTCCTAGACAGGCTAAAAAGCTCGAGCAGTACTTC
TRBJ1-6 | TRBD1 | NA | TRBV4-3 | CASSPFSGTGGMNSPLHF | TGCGCCAGCAGCCCCTTTTCCGGGACAGGGGGCATGAATTCACCCCTCCACTTT
TRBJ2-1 | TRBD2 | NA | TRBV9 | CASSVGMAGDSHNEQFF | TGTGCCAGCAGCGTTGGTATGGCGGGAGATTCTCACAATGAGCAGTTCTTC
TRBJ2-7 | TRBD2 | NA | TRBV7-9 | CASSLALGEGVYEQYF | TGTGCCAGCAGCTTAGCGCTGGGGGAGGGCGTCTACGAGCAGTACTTC
TRBJ2-6 | NA | NA | TRBV5-5 | CASSSGTFSSRANVLTF | TGTGCCAGCAGCTCTGGGACTTTCAGCTCTAGGGCCAACGTCCTGACTTTC
TRBJ2-5 | TRBD2 | NA | TRBV28 | CASSHLAGGETQYF | TGTGCCAGCAGTCACCTAGCGGGAGGAGAGACCCAGTACTTC
TRBJ1-5 | NA | NA | TRBV2 | CASSPDRYSNQPQHF | TGTGCCAGCAGTCCTGACAGGTATAGCAATCAGCCCCAGCATTTT
TRBJ2-1 | NA | few | TRBV18 | CASSLGVEQFF | TGTGCCAGCTCACTGGGAGTTGAGCAGTTCTTC
TRBJ2-1 | TRBD1 | NA | TRBV27 | CASQWDRGSYNEQFF | TGTGCCAGCCAGTGGGACAGGGGCTCCTACAATGAGCAGTTCTTC
TRBJ1-2 | NA | NA | TRBV9 | CAGTTEIFDYTF | TGTGCCGGGACTACAGAAATTTTTGACTACACCTTC
TRBJ1-3 | TRBD1 | NA | TRBV7-2 | CASSPSEGAGNTIYF | TGTGCCAGCAGTCCCTCGGAGGGGGCAGGAAACACCATATATTTT
TRBJ1-2 | TRBD1 | NA | TRBV13 | CASSRTGQATNYGYTF | TGTGCCAGCAGCCGAACGGGACAGGCGACTAACTATGGCTACACCTTC
TRBJ2-2 | TRBD1 | once | TRBV28 | CASSQLLQGWELFF | TGTGCCAGCAGCCAGCTACTACAGGGGTGGGAGCTGTTTTTT
TRBJ2-7 | NA | NA | TRBV29-1 | CSVVTSYEQYF | TGCAGCGTCGTGACTTCCTACGAGCAGTACTTC
TRBJ2-6 | TRBD1 | NA | TRBV7-6 | CASSLSPRGSSGANVLTF | TGTGCCAGCAGCTTATCGCCCAGGGGGAGCTCTGGGGCCAACGTCCTGACTTTC
TRBJ2-1 | NA | NA | TRBV30 | CAWSERLDNEQFF | TGTGCCTGGAGTGAGAGGCTAGACAATGAGCAGTTCTTC
TRBJ1-5 | NA | NA | TRBV7-2 | CASSPPGGNQPQHF | TGTGCCAGCAGCCCCCCCGGAGGCAATCAGCCCCAGCATTTT
TRBJ2-5 | TRBD1 | medium-sized | TRBV7-6 | CASSLVRTGGETQYF | TGTGCCAGCAGCTTAGTCCGGACAGGGGGTGAGACCCAGTACTTC
TRBJ1-2 | NA | NA | TRBV28 | CASSPGTLYGYTF | TGTGCCAGCAGTCCCGGTACCCTCTATGGCTACACCTTC
TRBJ2-7 | NA | NA | TRBV15 | CATSSLPGTPKGEQYF | TGTGCCACCAGCAGCCTTCCCGGGACTCCCAAGGGAGAGCAGTACTTC
TRBJ1-1 | NA | NA | TRBV7-9 | CASSLAVLATEAFF | TGTGCCAGCAGCTTAGCGGTATTGGCCACTGAAGCTTTCTTT
TRBJ2-1 | TRBD2 | once | TRBV4-1 | CASSQPTTSGSKQFF | TGCGCCAGCAGCCAGCCCACGACTAGCGGGTCCAAGCAGTTCTTC
TRBJ2-2 | NA | NA | TRBV5-1 | CASSFIGQRDTGELFF | TGCGCCAGCAGCTTTATCGGACAGAGAGACACCGGGGAGCTGTTTTTT
TRBJ2-7 | NA | NA | TRBV6-5 | CASSYSVGYEQYF | TGTGCCAGCAGTTACTCGGTCGGCTACGAGCAGTACTTC
TRBJ1-4 | NA | NA | TRBV7-8 | CASSSPPGGATNEKLFF | TGTGCCAGCAGCTCCCCTCCCGGGGGGGCAACTAATGAAAAACTGTTTTTT
TRBJ1-2 | NA | few | TRBV4-3 | CASSQQMGPGRDYGYTF | TGCGCCAGCAGCCAACAAATGGGGCCAGGGAGGGACTATGGCTACACCTTC
TRBJ2-7 | TRBD1 | few | TRBV19 | CASTISGTGSYEQYF | TGTGCCAGTACCATATCCGGGACAGGGTCTTACGAGCAGTACTTC
TRBJ2-7 | TRBD1 | NA | TRBV7-2 | CASSFYRGKVYEQYF | TGTGCCAGCAGCTTTTACAGGGGAAAGGTCTACGAGCAGTACTTC
TRBJ1-2 | TRBD1 | NA | TRBV4-3 | CASSHAAGDSRLNGYTF | TGCGCCAGCAGCCATGCCGCCGGGGACAGTCGTCTGAATGGCTACACCTTC
TRBJ2-7 | TRBD1 | once | TRBV6-1 | CASSDGYRGPYEQYF | TGTGCCAGCAGTGACGGCTACAGGGGACCCTACGAGCAGTACTTC
TRBJ1-5 | TRBD1 | NA | TRBV6-1 | CASSESRQGDQPQHF | TGTGCCAGCAGTGAAAGCCGACAGGGCGATCAGCCCCAGCATTTT
TRBJ2-7 | TRBD2 | NA | TRBV25-1 | CASSDLDHSGRASYEQYF | TGTGCCAGCAGTGATCTAGACCACAGCGGGAGGGCTTCCTACGAGCAGTACTTC
TRBJ2-1 | TRBD1 | NA | TRBV15 | CATRGRTGGNEQFF | TGTGCCACCAGAGGACGTACAGGGGGCAATGAGCAGTTCTTC
TRBJ2-1 | TRBD2 | NA | TRBV30 | CAVPSGLNNEQFF | TGTGCGGTCCCTAGCGGGCTTAACAATGAGCAGTTCTTC
TRBJ2-7 | TRBD1 | NA | TRBV2 | CASSALITPGQVSYEQYF | TGTGCCAGCAGTGCTTTGATTACCCCGGGACAGGTATCCTACGAGCAGTACTTC
TRBJ2-7 | NA | NA | TRBV27 | CASSFSVSPYEQYF | TGTGCCAGCAGTTTCAGCGTTTCTCCTTACGAGCAGTACTTC
TRBJ2-3 | TRBD1 | NA | TRBV2 | CASTRDRGQADTQYF | TGTGCCAGCACCAGGGACAGGGGGCAGGCAGATACGCAGTATTTT
TRBJ2-6 | TRBD1 | NA | TRBV6-5 | CASSYGTGSGANVLTF | TGTGCCAGCAGTTACGGGACAGGCTCTGGGGCCAACGTCCTGACTTTC
TRBJ2-1 | NA | NA | TRBV28 | CASSSLFGRGNEQFF | TGTGCCAGCAGTTCCCTTTTTGGGAGAGGCAATGAGCAGTTCTTC
TRBJ1-2 | TRBD1 | NA | TRBV6-5 | CASRRDRDYGYTF | TGTGCCAGCAGGCGGGACAGGGACTATGGCTACACCTTC
TRBJ1-2 | NA | NA | TRBV2 | CASSVSGHGSNYGYTF | TGTGCCAGCAGTGTATCGGGACACGGATCTAACTATGGCTACACCTTC